This T cell receptor (beta chain) comes out of a study of vaccination effects on CD4 cells after COVID-19. Broader study findings: Early timepoints after infection were absent, and convalescent patients were few in the study.

V shed 8 bases and J shed 8 bases, with 16 bases lying between them. The CDR3 length is 13 residues. Germline V CDR1 and CDR2: MNHEY, SVGAGI. Sequencing was performed with immunoSEQ multiplex PCR; in TCRdb, only in-frame clones are kept and a portion is missing. Here the sample spans 55,000 to 90,000 clones, roughly two thirds being singletons. Ahead of sequencing, the ViraFEST assay grew antigen-specific CD4+ T cells using viral peptide pools. Researchers isolated CD4+ T cells once approximately eleven days of culture had elapsed. Documented for the person is a PCR-confirmed SARS-CoV-2 infection occurring between March and December 2020. Cultivation was performed at a few million PBMC per well with approximately 9 IU/ml IL-2 and about 9.6 ug/ml peptides added. For the negative control culture, a pool of HIV-1 Nef peptides was used. Notes on this clone: Antigen unknown.

The clonotype originates from a human donor who had a prior SARS-CoV-2 infection. V gene TRBV6-5 combines with J gene TRBJ2-1; D may be TRBD1 or TRBD2 (6 bases each). The material was CD4+ T cells from PBMCs cultured with HIV peptides, obtained before COVID-19 vaccination. Subset in this sample: HIV-1 Nef peptide pool negative control/reference culture. CDR3 DNA sequence: TGTGCCAGCGGCGGGACACTTAAGGATGAGCAGTTCTTC. Its protein product is CASGGTLKDEQFF.